The present entry profiles one T cell receptor beta chain with its context. Its antigen is not known. The data were obtained in a study of shared clonotypes between healthy human individuals. CDR3 length equals 17 residues. CDR1 is KGHSH, CDR2 LQKENI, per germline. The V end was cut by 4 bases, the J end by 0 bases, with 17 bases between. In the study's own analysis: Sequence data from immunoSEQ were junction-only and lacked quality scores; consequently, filtering differed. The table came from immunoSEQ multiplex PCR; TCRdb's copy has only in-frame clones and leaves some out. V and J calls and clone size follow that table, whereas D and trimming were derived from the DNA. The sample carries around 510,000 clones, around 78% recorded once. General observations from the study: The sampled material consisted only of blood, and tissue repertoires are likely to differ.

The sequence was obtained from a woman aged 35 to 49 in good health. Some clones in this sample may be carry-over from other donors' samples. The rearrangement links TRBV18 to TRBJ2-3; D might be TRBD1 (6 bases). The sequencing input was PBMCs. The CDR3 protein is CASSQTLQGSSTDTQYF. CDR3 nucleotides: TGTGCCAGCTCACAAACCTTACAGGGTTCCAGCACAGATACGCAGTATTTT.